This TCR beta chain comes out of a study of lymphopenia after photon versus proton radiotherapy. General observations from the study: Photon-treated patients lost naive T cells and TCR diversity; proton-treated stayed stable. Oligoclonal CD8+ Temra expansion after nadir drove photon patients' diversity drop.

CDR1 is GTSNPN and CDR2 is SVGIG in the germline V gene (reference sequence). This CDR3 is 14 amino acids long. The trim removed 2 bases at V and 9 bases at J, leaving 7 bases unmatched. A note on this clone: Antigen unknown.

Profiling relied on immunoSEQ multiplex PCR, and the TCRdb table lists in-frame clones only, not all of them. The sample holds roughly 61,000 clones, approximately 86% seen once. This clonotype was sampled from an elderly man with esophageal cancer. V and J are TRBV30 and TRBJ1-6; TRBD1 matches at 7 bases. Here the sequenced sample was peripheral blood, taken from a patient treated with proton-based radiotherapy. The CDR3 coding sequence is TGTGCCTGGAGTAAAGGGACAGTCTTTTCACCCCTCCACTTT. Its translation: CAWSKGTVFSPLHF.